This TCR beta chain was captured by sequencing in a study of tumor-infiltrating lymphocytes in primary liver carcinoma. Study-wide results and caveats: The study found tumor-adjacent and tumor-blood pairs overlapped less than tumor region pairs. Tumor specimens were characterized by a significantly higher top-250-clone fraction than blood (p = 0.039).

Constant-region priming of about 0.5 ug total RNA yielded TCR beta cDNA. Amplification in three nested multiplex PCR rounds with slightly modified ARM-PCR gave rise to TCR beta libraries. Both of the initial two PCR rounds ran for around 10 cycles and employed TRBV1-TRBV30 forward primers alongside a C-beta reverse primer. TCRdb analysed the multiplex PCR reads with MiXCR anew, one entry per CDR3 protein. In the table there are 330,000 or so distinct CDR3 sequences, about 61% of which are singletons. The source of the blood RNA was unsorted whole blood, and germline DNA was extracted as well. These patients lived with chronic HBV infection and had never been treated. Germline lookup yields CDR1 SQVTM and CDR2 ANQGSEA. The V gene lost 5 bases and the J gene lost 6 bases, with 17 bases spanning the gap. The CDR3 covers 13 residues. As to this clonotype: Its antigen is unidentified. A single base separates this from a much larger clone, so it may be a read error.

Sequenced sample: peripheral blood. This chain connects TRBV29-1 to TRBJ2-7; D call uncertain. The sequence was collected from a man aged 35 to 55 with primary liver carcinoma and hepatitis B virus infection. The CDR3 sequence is CSVLGASQLEQYF. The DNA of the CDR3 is TGCAGCGTTCTGGGCGCTAGTCAGCTCGAGCAGTACTTC.